This entry features one TCR beta chain sequence. This specimen comes from a study of blood T cell repertoires in COVID-19. Sequencing was performed with immunoSEQ multiplex PCR; in TCRdb, only in-frame clones are kept and a portion is missing. Among some 300,000 clones listed, 90% to 95% were seen once. V shed 6 bases and J 3 bases; nucleotides not matched to a gene: 8. CDR1 is MRHNA and CDR2 is SNTAGT in the germline V gene. The CDR3 has 15 residues. Sequencing used PBMCs or T cells enriched from blood (not recorded which). The receptor was derived from a woman in her thirties who had been exposed to COVID-19. The V call is TRBV6-4, the J call TRBJ1-2; 9 bases fit TRBD1. Written as DNA, the CDR3 is TGTGCCAGCAGGCGCCGGGACAGGGAGGACTATGGCTACACCTTC. Protein sequence: CASRRRDREDYGYTF.